Listed below are T cell receptor beta chains from one sample, sequenced in a study of blood T cells in healthy people across ages. One entry per CDR3 protein, called by TCRdb with MiXCR from the 5' RACE reads. The sample lists about 640,000 distinct CDR3 sequences, roughly 53% occurring once. Material: blood. Receptor source: a man between 60 and 75 years old in good health. CDR3s include the opening cysteine and the closing phenylalanine or tryptophan. A D gene is named only where the DNA matches it firmly. Size is omitted from some rows. Given values are once, few, many or a class for expanded clones.

clone_size,v_call,d_call,j_call,cdr3_nt,cdr3_aa
NA,TRBV24-1,NA,TRBJ2-5,TGTGCCACCAGTGATTGGCGGGGGCCACAGACCCAGTACTTC,CATSDWRGPQTQYF
once,TRBV10-3,NA,TRBJ1-2,TGTGCCATTTCCTATGACAACAGCTATGGCTACACCTTC,CAISYDNSYGYTF
once,TRBV4-1,TRBD2,TRBJ2-1,TGCGCCAGCAGCCAAGAGGTTCAGGGGACTAGCGGGAGCGATGAGCAGTTCTTC,CASSQEVQGTSGSDEQFF
NA,TRBV12-3/TRBV12-4,NA,TRBJ2-1,TGTGCCAGCAGTTTAGGATCAGGGGCGAACGTGGATGAGCAGTTCTTC,CASSLGSGANVDEQFF
NA,TRBV4-1,NA,TRBJ2-7,TGCGCCAGCAGCCAGGCGCCCGAGATGGCCTACGAGCAGTACTTC,CASSQAPEMAYEQYF
NA,TRBV29-1,NA,TRBJ2-5,TGCAGCGTTGGTCAGACTTCCAAAGAGACCCAGTACTTC,CSVGQTSKETQYF
NA,TRBV7-2,TRBD2,TRBJ2-1,TGTGCCAGCAGCCGGACTAGCGGGGAGGACAATGAGCAGTTCTTC,CASSRTSGEDNEQFF
NA,TRBV6-9,NA,TRBJ2-1,TGTGCCAGCAGTTATTGGGACGCCCTTAATGAGCAGTTCTTC,CASSYWDALNEQFF
NA,TRBV28,TRBD1,TRBJ2-7,TGTGCCAGCAGGACGACAGGGGTCTACGAGCAGTACTTC,CASRTTGVYEQYF
NA,TRBV5-1,TRBD1,TRBJ2-1,TGCGCCAGCAACCCCCTCGGGACAGGCCCTTACAATGAGCAGTTCTTC,CASNPLGTGPYNEQFF
NA,TRBV7-8,TRBD1,TRBJ2-7,TGTGCCAGCAGCGAAGGGACAGCCGAGCAGTACTTC,CASSEGTAEQYF
few,TRBV2,NA,TRBJ2-4,TGTGCCAGCGGAAAGAACATTCAGTACTTC,CASGKNIQYF
few,TRBV29-1,NA,TRBJ2-7,TGCAGCGTTGAATGGGCCGAGGACGGCTACGAGCAGTACTTC,CSVEWAEDGYEQYF
NA,TRBV6-6,TRBD1,TRBJ1-4,TGTGCCAGCAGTAAAACCGGGACAGGGGGTGAAAAACTGTTTTTT,CASSKTGTGGEKLFF
NA,TRBV29-1,TRBD2,TRBJ2-3,TGCAGCGGTGGGGGGGGATCTGATACGCAGTATTTT,CSGGGGSDTQYF
NA,TRBV20-1,TRBD1,TRBJ1-6,TGCAGTGCTCAGGACAGGGCGTATAATTCACCCCTCCACTTT,CSAQDRAYNSPLHF
NA,TRBV20-1,NA,TRBJ1-1,TGCAGTGCTTCCCCCGGGCCCCCGTGGAACACTGAAGCTTTCTTT,CSASPGPPWNTEAFF
few,TRBV12-3/TRBV12-4,NA,TRBJ2-7,TGTGCCAGCAGTTTTCGGACATCTGGGAGCTACGAGCAGTACTTC,CASSFRTSGSYEQYF
NA,TRBV4-1,NA,TRBJ1-1,TGCGCCAGCAGCCTCCAGGGACGTGGGGGTGAAGCTTTCTTT,CASSLQGRGGEAFF
NA,TRBV10-3,NA,TRBJ1-5,TGTGCCATCAGTGAGGGTTTCGGTCAGCCCCAGCATTTT,CAISEGFGQPQHF
NA,TRBV5-5,NA,TRBJ2-7,TGTGCCAGCAGCTTTGATTCAGGGGCGGGGGAGCAGTACTTC,CASSFDSGAGEQYF
few,TRBV6-8,TRBD1,TRBJ2-5,TGTGCCAGCAGTCACCGGGACAGCGAGGTGGAGACCCAGTACTTC,CASSHRDSEVETQYF